This T cell receptor beta chain was sequenced in a study of T cell repertoires in cytomegalovirus infection (dated by TCRdb to about 2019). Looking at the study overall: Because public TCR beta signatures pointed to carriage of CMV infection together with the matching HLA type, the HLA type of each donor mattered for the analysis. The study at large found these results: The ex vivo response was dominated by HLA-C-restricted CMV-specific TCR beta clonotypes, which also provided the single most frequent clonotype in two of eight donors. Cumulative frequency of public TCR beta family members discriminated carriers of CMV infection plus the relevant HLA type in this cohort and an independent approximately 350-donor cohort.

CDR1 and CDR2, per the germline V gene (reference sequence), are DFQATT and SNEGSKA. From its cysteine to its phenylalanine, the CDR3 spans 13 amino acids. Only the CDR3 portion is preserved as DNA: 39 bases, with reading frame beginning at the first base. Trimming removed 4 bases from V and 4 bases from J, leaving 13 bases between the germline ends. Data came from an Illumina HiSeq 1500. The raw public reads went through TCRdb reprocessing: fastp at Q25, MiXCR clone calling, in-frame beta chains kept. Identical CDR3 protein sequences are pooled into one entry, listed with their most common genes and DNA. In all, the sample holds 170,000 or so distinct CDR3 sequences, and approximately 15% of those were seen once. The top ten constitute 27% of the sample. This clonotype was seen repeatedly, ten times or more. What antigen it recognizes has not been identified. No per-base quality is available; no much larger clone lies one base away.

This receptor chain uses TRBV20-1 and TRBJ1-1, with the D gene not confidently named. The clonotype originates from a human donor in good health (CMV status not recorded). Some clones in this sample may be carry-over from other donors' samples. Sequencing input: PBMCs. CDR3 sequence: CSAMPLSGTEAFF. The DNA sequence is given as TGCAGTGCTATGCCTCTCTCGGGCACTGAAGCTTTCTTT.